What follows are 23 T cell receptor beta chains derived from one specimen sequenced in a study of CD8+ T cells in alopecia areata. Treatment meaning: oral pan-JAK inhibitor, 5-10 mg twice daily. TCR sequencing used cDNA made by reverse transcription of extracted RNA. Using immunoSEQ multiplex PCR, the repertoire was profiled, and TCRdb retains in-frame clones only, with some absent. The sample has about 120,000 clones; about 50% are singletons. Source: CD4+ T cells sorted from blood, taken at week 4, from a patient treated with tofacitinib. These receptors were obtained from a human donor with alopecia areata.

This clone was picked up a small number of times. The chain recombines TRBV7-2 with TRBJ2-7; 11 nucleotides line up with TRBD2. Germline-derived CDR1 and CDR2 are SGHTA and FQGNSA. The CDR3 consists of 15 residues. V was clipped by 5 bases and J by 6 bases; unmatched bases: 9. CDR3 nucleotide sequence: TGTGCCAGCAGCATCGGGACTAGCGGACTGCTCGAGCAGTACTTC. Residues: CASSIGTSGLLEQYF.

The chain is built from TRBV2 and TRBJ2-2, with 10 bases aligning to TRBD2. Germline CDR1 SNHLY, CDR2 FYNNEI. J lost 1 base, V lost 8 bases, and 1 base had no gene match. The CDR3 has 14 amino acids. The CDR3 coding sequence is TGTGCCAGCGAGCGGGAGGGGAACACCGGGGAGCTGTTTTTT. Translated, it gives CASEREGNTGELFF.

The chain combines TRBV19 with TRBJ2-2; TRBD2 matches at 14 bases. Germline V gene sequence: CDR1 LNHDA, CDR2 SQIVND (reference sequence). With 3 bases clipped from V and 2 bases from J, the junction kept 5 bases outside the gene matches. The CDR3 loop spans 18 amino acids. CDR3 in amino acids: CASSILGLAGGNTGELFF. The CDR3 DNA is TGTGCCAGTAGTATCCTAGGACTAGCGGGAGGAAACACCGGGGAGCTGTTTTTT.

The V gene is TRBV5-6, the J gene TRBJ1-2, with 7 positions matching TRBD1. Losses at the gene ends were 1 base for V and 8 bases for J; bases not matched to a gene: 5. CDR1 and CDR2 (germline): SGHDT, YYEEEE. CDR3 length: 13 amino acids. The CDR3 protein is CASSLRGPPGYTF. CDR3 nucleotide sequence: TGTGCCAGCAGCTTGAGGGGGCCGCCGGGCTACACCTTC.

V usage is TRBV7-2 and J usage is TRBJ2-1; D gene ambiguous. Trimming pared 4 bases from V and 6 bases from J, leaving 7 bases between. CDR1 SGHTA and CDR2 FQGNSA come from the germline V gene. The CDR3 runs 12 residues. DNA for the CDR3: TGTGCCAGCAGCTCTTCATTCAATGAGCAGTTCTTC. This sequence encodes CASSSSFNEQFF. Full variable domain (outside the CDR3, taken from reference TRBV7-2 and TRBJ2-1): GAGVSQSPSNKVTEKGKDVELRCDPISGHTALYWYRQSLGQGLEFLIYFQGNSAPDKSGLPSDRFSAERTGGSVSTLTIQRTQQEDSAVYLCASSSSFNEQFFGPGTRLTVL.

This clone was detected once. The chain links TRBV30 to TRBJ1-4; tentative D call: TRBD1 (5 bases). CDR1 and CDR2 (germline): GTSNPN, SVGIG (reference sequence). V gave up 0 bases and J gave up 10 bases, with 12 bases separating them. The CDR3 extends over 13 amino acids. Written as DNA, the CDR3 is TGTGCCTGGAGTGTAGGGGATCAGCGAAAACTGTTTTTT. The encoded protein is CAWSVGDQRKLFF.

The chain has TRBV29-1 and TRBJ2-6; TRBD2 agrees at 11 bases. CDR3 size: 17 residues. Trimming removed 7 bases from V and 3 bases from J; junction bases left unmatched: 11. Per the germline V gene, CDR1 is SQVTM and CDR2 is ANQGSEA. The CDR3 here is CSALRIAGGRGANVLTF. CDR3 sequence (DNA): TGCAGCGCCCTTAGAATAGCGGGGGGGCGTGGGGCCAACGTCCTGACTTTC.

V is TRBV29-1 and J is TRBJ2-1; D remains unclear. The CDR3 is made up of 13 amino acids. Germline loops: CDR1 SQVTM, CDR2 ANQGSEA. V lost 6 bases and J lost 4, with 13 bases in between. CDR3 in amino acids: CSVGERSYNEQFF. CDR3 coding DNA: TGCAGCGTCGGAGAGAGATCTTACAATGAGCAGTTCTTC.

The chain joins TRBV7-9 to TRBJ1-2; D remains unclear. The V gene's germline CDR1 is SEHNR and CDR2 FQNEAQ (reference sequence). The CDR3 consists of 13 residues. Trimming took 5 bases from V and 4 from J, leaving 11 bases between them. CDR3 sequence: CASSPDAAYGYTF. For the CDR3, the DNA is TGTGCCAGCAGCCCCGACGCGGCCTATGGCTACACCTTC.

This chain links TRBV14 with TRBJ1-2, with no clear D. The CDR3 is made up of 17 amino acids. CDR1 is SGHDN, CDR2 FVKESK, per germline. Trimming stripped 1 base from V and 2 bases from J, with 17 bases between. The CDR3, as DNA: TGTGCCAGCAGCCAAGGTTGGTGGGCAGAGATGAACTATGGCTACACCTTC. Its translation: CASSQGWWAEMNYGYTF.

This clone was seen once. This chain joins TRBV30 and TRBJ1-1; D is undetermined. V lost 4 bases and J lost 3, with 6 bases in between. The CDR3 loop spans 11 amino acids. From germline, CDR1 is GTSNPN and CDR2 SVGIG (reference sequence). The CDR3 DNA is TGTGCCTGGATGTGGGACACTGAAGCTTTCTTT. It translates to CAWMWDTEAFF.

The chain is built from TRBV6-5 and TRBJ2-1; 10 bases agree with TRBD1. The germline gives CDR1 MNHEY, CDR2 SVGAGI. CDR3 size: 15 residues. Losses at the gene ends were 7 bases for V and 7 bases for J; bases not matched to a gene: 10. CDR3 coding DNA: TGTGCCAGCACCCCGACAGGGGGCGGTTCGAATGAGCAGTTCTTC. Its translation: CASTPTGGGSNEQFF.

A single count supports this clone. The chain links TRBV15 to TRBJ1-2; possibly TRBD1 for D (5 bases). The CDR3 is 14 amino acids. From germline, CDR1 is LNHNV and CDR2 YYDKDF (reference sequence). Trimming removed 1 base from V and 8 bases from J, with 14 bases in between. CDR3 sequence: CATSRVGQGFGYTF. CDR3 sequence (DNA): TGTGCCACCAGCAGAGTGGGGCAGGGCTTCGGCTACACCTTC.

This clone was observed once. The CDR3 bases are TGTGCCAGCAGTGTCGGGTTATGGAACACTGAAGCTTTCTTT. As protein: CASSVGLWNTEAFF. The chain recombines TRBV25-1 with TRBJ1-1; D call uncertain. Germline V gene data show CDR1 as MGHDK and CDR2 as SYGVNS. The CDR3 contains 14 residues. V was shortened by 4 bases and J by 1 base, with 10 bases between the two germline ends. Supplemented by reference TRBV25-1 and TRBJ1-1, the full variable domain reads EADIYQTPRYLVIGTGKKITLECSQTMGHDKMYWYQQDPGMELHLIHYSYGVNSTEKGDLSSESTVSRIRTEHFPLTLESARPSHTSQYLCASSVGLWNTEAFFGQGTRLTVV.

This CDR3 is CASAGDTDTQYF. As DNA, the CDR3 is TGTGCCAGCGCTGGCGACACAGATACGCAGTATTTT. The J gene is TRBJ2-3, the V gene TRBV25-1; D is unresolved. CDR3 length: 12 residues. Germline V gene lookup returns CDR1 MGHDK and CDR2 SYGVNS. V was clipped by 8 bases and J by 2 bases, with 8 bases between them.

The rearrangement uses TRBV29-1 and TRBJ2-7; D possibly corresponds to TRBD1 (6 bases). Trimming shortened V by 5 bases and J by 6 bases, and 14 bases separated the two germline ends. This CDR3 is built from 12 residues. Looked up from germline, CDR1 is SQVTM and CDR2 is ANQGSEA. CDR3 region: CSVPNPRGEQYF. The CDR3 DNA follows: TGCAGCGTTCCGAATCCCAGGGGCGAGCAGTACTTC.

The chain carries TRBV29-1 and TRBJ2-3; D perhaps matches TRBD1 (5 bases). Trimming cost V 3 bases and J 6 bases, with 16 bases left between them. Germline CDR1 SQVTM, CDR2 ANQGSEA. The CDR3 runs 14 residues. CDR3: CSVDRTQVSDTQYF. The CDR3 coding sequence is TGCAGCGTTGACCGTACACAGGTCTCGGATACGCAGTATTTT.

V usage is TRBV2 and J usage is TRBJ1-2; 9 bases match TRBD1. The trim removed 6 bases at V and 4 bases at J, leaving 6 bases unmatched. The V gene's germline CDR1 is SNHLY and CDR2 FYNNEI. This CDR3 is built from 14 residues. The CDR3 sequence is CASRGTGTIYGYTF. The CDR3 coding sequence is TGTGCCAGCAGGGGGACAGGGACGATCTATGGCTACACCTTC.

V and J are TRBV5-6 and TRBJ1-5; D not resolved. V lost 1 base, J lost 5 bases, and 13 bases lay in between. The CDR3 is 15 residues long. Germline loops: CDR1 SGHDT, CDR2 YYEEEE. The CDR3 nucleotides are TGTGCCAGCAGCTTGATGGCGGGGAAGTATCAGCCCCAGCATTTT. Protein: CASSLMAGKYQPQHF.

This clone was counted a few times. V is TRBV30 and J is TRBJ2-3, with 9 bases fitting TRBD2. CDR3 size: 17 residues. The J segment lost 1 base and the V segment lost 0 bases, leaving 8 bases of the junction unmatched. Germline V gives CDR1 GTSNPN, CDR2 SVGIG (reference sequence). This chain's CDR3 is CAWSVRAKRGGTDTQYF. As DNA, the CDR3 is TGTGCCTGGAGTGTACGTGCCAAGCGGGGGGGCACAGATACGCAGTATTTT.

CDR3 region: CASRLGQRNTIYF. DNA for the CDR3: TGTGCCAGCAGATTGGGACAGAGGAACACCATATATTTT. The J gene is TRBJ1-3, the V gene TRBV7-9; 7 bases are a match to TRBD1. The junction had 6 bases not matched to a gene; V was cut back by 6 bases and J by 7 bases. The CDR3 runs to 13 residues. Germline CDR1 SEHNR, CDR2 FQNEAQ (reference sequence).

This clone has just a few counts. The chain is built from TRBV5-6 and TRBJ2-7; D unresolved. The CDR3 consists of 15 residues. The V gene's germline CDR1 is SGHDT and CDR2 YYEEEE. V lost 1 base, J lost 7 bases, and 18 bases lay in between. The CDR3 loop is CASSLKASPPREQYF. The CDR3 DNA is TGTGCCAGCAGCTTGAAGGCATCTCCTCCGAGGGAGCAGTACTTC. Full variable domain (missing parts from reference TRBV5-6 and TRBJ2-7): DAGVTQSPTHLIKTRGQQVTLRCSPKSGHDTVSWYQQALGQGPQFIFQYYEEEERQRGNFPDRFSGHQFPNYSSELNVNALLLGDSALYLCASSLKASPPREQYFGPGTRLTVT.

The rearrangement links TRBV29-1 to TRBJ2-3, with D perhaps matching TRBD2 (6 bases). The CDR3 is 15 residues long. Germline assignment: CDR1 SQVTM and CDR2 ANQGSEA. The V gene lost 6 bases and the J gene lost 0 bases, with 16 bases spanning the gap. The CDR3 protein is CSVPSVEGSTDTQYF. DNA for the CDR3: TGCAGCGTCCCCAGTGTGGAGGGTAGCACAGATACGCAGTATTTT.